Listed here is a single T cell receptor (beta chain). This clone was seen more than once but under ten times. The specificity of this receptor is unknown. Per-base quality was not reported, and no clone a single base away is much larger than it. The sample's time point label, in plain terms: about 28 days (+/-7) after the second vaccine dose. Because spike-specific TCR depth and breadth did not differ between the two schedules, AZD1222 recipients who got a second dose at roughly 4 weeks were pooled with those who got a second dose at roughly 12 weeks. The vaccinee samples were drawn from two UK trials, COV001 and COV002, one of which was a single-blind randomized controlled phase 2/3 trial testing AZD1222 (ChAdOx1 nCoV-19) in healthy adults. For TCRbeta chain sequencing, PBMC samples were collected from trial participants at day 0 and at day 28 after the second dose. The data are from a study of T cell responses to AZD1222 COVID-19 vaccine (TCRdb year 2021). General notes on the study: TCR sequencing was performed for more than 230 trial participants, of whom 200 to 210 were given two doses of AZD1222 and some 26 were given two doses of MenACWY control vaccine. Enrollment into the trials was organized by age into subgroups of 18-55, 56-69 and 70-plus years, and those subgroups contained roughly 150, 30 and 60 TCR-sequenced participants, respectively.

CDR1 and CDR2, looked up from the germline V gene, are KGHSH and LQKENI. The CDR3 numbers 16 residues from cysteine through phenylalanine. The only DNA kept is the CDR3, 48 bases in frame from the first base. V is cut back by 6 bases and J by 2 bases, with 13 bases in the junction unmatched. On the study overall, not on this receptor specifically: Reportedly, close to half of the unique spike-specific TCRs recognized epitopes lying outside the regions that are mutated in the B.1.351 and B.1.1.7 variants. After two AZD1222 doses, both the breadth and the depth of spike-specific TCRs were significantly higher than at day 0 and than in MenACWY recipients. Because no samples from the day 14 peak response were available, repertoires could be characterized only after the peak T cell response. Conclusions about previously exposed vaccinees are limited because only five or six AZD1222 recipients were SARS-CoV-2 seropositive at baseline. The 56-69-year group was small, and its depth increase did not reach significance, likely because of low power. The vaccine-associated CD4 TCRs covered the entire spike protein, and the dominant responses fell in regions 160-218 and 743-854. Participants were mostly white British and included more females than males, and it was suggested by the authors that clonal diversity may have been underestimated.

The CDR3 regions of human TCRbeta chains were analyzed by immunosequencing. On the study's bioinformatics: Repertoire TCRs were matched against a reference library of SARS-CoV-2-specific TCRs generated with the MIRA antigen-specificity platform. Breadth meant the fraction of unique TCRs that were SARS-CoV-2-associated, whereas depth meant the fraction of total T cells that were SARS-CoV-2-associated. Using the MIRA data, each spike-specific TCR was mapped to the spike region that the TCR reacts to and placed in a CD4 or CD8 class. Log10-transformed breadth and depth values were compared by one-way ANOVA with Sidak's multiple comparisons tests. Entries here come from immuneACCESS through TCRdb and include only in-frame sequences with V and J called. Some clones fail to appear in such tables; in the studies checked, an unresolved V gene covers under half of the shortfall, and the cause of the remainder is unknown. Clone size and the V and J calls come from that table; the DNA yielded D and trimming. The sample table holds over 100,000 clones, of which about nine tenths were seen once. The ten largest clones represent approximately 0.98% of the sample.

Sequences were derived from peripheral blood, sampled 28 days after the second AZD1222 dose. The TCR sequence derives from an adult who received the AZD1222 COVID-19 vaccine. The chain is assembled from TRBV18 and TRBJ2-7, and TRBD1 aligns with 7 junction nucleotides. The CDR3 has the sequence CASSRIPGQLTYEQYF. The DNA sequence follows: TGTGCCAGCTCCCGCATACCGGGACAGTTGACCTACGAGCAGTACTTC.